These 8 T cell receptor beta chains originate from one sample sequenced in a study of CD8 T cells in ankylosing spondylitis. MiXCR, applied by TCRdb to the 5' RACE reads, yields one record per CDR3 protein. The sample lists tens of thousands of distinct CDR3 sequences; approximately 5.9% were seen once. What was sequenced was blood, either unsorted or a sorted T cell fraction (not recorded which). The receptors were sampled from a male donor with ankylosing spondylitis or in good health (not recorded which).

In its sample, this clonotype was seen many times. The chain uses TRBV20-1 and TRBJ2-3; D is possibly TRBD2 (5 bases). CDR3 length: 13 residues. Between the trimmed V and J ends, which lost 4 bases and 3 bases, there was a span of 11 bases. Germline V gene sequence: CDR1 DFQATT, CDR2 SNEGSKA (reference sequence). The CDR3 sequence is CSATLGGTDTQYF. CDR3 bases: TGCAGTGCTACATTAGGAGGAACAGATACGCAGTATTTT.

There are many counts of this clonotype. This sequence joins TRBV30 and TRBJ1-6; 9 bases line up with TRBD1. V shed 3 bases, J shed 10 bases, and the junction held 10 bases outside the gene matches. Per the germline V gene, CDR1 is GTSNPN and CDR2 is SVGIG (reference sequence). CDR3 size: 15 residues. CDR3 in amino acids: CAWSRVGQGLSPLHF. Written as DNA, the CDR3 is TGTGCCTGGAGCCGAGTAGGACAGGGGTTGTCACCCCTCCACTTT.

This clonotype has more than one count but fewer than ten. V is TRBV3-1 and J is TRBJ1-2, with D possibly being TRBD1 (5 bases). The CDR3 is 15 residues long. The V end lost 1 base, the J end lost 1 base, and 10 bases lay between the germline ends. CDR1 and CDR2 (germline): LGHDT, YNNKEL (reference sequence). The CDR3 spells CASSQGLGVNYGYTF. For the CDR3, the DNA is TGTGCCAGCAGCCAAGGTTTGGGGGTTAACTATGGCTACACCTTC.

This clonotype appeared many times. The chain has TRBV3-1 and TRBJ2-6, with no clear D. Trimming left V 2 bases short and J 12 bases short, with 5 bases between. CDR1 and CDR2 from the germline V gene are LGHDT and YNNKEL (reference sequence). The CDR3 spans 11 residues. The CDR3 DNA follows: TGTGCCAGCAGCCAAAGGAGCGTCCTGACTTTC. Amino acid sequence: CASSQRSVLTF.

In its sample, this clonotype was seen many times. The V and J genes are TRBV11-2 and TRBJ2-2, with D perhaps TRBD2 (6 bases). Trimming removed 7 bases at V and 8 bases at J, with 11 bases between. This CDR3 has 12 amino acids. CDR1 SGHAT and CDR2 FQNNGV come from the germline V gene. DNA of the CDR3: TGTGCCAGCAAAGTGGAGGGTGGGGAGCTGTTTTTT. Translation gives CASKVEGGELFF.

This clonotype was seen many times. J is TRBJ2-1 and V is TRBV9, with D hard to call. CDR3 length: 12 residues. From germline, CDR1 is SGDLS and CDR2 YYNGEE. V lost 1 base to trimming and J lost 7 bases, with 6 bases between them. The CDR3 DNA sequence: TGTGCCAGCAGCGTAAGTCTTAATGAGCAGTTCTTC. Translation: CASSVSLNEQFF.

At least ten counts were recorded for this clonotype. The rearrangement joins TRBV7-3 to TRBJ1-1; the D is unclear. The CDR3 loop spans 14 amino acids. Looked up from germline, CDR1 is SGHTA and CDR2 is FQGTGA. V was shortened by 2 bases and J by 0 bases, with 7 bases between the two germline ends. The CDR3 coding sequence is TGTGCCAGCAGCTTAGCCAGATTGAACACTGAAGCTTTCTTT. It yields the protein CASSLARLNTEAFF. Full variable domain (outside the CDR3, taken from reference TRBV7-3 and TRBJ1-1): GAGVSQTPSNKVTEKGKYVELRCDPISGHTALYWYRQSLGQGPEFLIYFQGTGAADDSGLPNDRFFAVRPEGSVSTLKIQRTERGDSAVYLCASSLARLNTEAFFGQGTRLTVV.

This clonotype came up many times. The chain has TRBV7-2 and TRBJ2-6, with D perhaps TRBD2 (7 bases). The CDR3 contains 17 residues. The V end lost 5 bases, the J end lost 1 base, and 15 bases lay between the germline ends. From germline, CDR1 is SGHTA and CDR2 FQGNSA. The CDR3 DNA follows: TGTGCCAGCAGCCCACGGGGAGGGACATCTGGGGCCAACGTCCTGACTTTC. Translation: CASSPRGGTSGANVLTF.